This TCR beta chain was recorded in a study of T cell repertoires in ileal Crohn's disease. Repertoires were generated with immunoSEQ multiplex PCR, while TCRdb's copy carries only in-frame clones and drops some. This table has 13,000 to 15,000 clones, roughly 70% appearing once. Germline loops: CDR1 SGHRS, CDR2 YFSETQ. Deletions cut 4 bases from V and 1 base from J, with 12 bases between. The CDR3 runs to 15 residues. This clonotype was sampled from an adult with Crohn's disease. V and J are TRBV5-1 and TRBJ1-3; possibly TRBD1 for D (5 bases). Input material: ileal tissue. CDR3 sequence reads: CASSLGTLSGNTIYF. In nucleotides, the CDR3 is TGCGCCAGCAGCCTCGGGACTCTGTCTGGAAACACCATATATTTT.